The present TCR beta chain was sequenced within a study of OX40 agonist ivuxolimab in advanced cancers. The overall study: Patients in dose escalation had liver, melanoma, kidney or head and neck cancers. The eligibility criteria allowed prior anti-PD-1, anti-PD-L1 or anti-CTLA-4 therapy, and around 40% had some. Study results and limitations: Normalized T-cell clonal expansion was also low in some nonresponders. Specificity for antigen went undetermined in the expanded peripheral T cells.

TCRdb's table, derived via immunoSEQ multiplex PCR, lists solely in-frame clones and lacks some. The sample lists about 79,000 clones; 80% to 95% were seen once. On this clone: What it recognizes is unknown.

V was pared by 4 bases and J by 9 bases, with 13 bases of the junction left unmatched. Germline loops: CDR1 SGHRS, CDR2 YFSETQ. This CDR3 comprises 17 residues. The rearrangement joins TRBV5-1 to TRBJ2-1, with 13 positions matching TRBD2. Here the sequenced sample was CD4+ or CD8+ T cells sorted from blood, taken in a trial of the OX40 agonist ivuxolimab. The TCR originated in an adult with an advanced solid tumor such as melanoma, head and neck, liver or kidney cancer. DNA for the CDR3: TGCGCCAGCAGCCCGCCCCTACTAGCGGGGGGGCTTAGTGAGCAGTTCTTC. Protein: CASSPPLLAGGLSEQFF.